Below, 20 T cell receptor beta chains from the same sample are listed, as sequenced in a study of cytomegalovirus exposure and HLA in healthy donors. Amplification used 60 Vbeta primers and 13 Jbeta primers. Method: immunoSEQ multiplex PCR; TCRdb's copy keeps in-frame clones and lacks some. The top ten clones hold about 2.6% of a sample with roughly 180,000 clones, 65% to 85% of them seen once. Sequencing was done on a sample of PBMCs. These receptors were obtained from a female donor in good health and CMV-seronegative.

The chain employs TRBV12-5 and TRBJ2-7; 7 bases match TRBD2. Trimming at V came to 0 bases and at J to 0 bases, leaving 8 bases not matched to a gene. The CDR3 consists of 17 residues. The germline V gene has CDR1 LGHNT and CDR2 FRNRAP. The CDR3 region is CASGLVLWGRDSYEQYF. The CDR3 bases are TGTGCTAGTGGTTTGGTACTCTGGGGGAGGGACTCCTACGAGCAGTACTTC.

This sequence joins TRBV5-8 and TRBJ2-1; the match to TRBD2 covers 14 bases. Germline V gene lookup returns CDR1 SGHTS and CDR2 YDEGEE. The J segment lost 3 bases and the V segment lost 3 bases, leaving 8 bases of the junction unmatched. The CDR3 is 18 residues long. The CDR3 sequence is CASSSAGTSGRLYNEQFF. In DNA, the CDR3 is TGTGCCAGCAGCTCCGCCGGGACTAGCGGGAGACTCTACAATGAGCAGTTCTTC.

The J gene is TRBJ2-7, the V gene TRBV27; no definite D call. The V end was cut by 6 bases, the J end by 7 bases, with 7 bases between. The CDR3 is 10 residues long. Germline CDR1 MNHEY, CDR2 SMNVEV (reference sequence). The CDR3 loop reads CASSSEEQYF. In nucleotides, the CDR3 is TGTGCCAGCAGCTCAGAAGAGCAGTACTTC.

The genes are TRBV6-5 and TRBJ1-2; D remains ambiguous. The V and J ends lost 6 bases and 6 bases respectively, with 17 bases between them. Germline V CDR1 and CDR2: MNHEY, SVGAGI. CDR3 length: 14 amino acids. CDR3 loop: CASRPSTSGDGYTF. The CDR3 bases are TGTGCCAGCAGACCCTCGACCTCCGGGGATGGCTACACCTTC.

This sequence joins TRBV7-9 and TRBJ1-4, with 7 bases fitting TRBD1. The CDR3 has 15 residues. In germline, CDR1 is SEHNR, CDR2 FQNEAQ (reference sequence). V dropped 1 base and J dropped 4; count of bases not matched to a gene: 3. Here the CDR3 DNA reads TGTGCCAGCAGCTTAGATGGACAGGTTAATGAAAAACTGTTTTTT. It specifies CASSLDGQVNEKLFF.

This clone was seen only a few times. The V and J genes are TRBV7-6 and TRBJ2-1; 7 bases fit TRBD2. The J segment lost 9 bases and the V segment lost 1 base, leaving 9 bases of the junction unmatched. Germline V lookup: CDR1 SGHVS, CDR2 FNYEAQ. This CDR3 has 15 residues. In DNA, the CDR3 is TGTGCCAGCAGCTTAGGTCGCGGGAGTCGTCCTGAGCAGTTCTTC. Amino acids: CASSLGRGSRPEQFF.

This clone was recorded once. As DNA, the CDR3 is TGTGCCTGGAGTACCTCGGACAGGGGAGGCTCTGGAAACACCATATATTTT. It is translated as CAWSTSDRGGSGNTIYF. The chain links TRBV30 to TRBJ1-3, with 9 nucleotides matching TRBD1. CDR3 length equals 17 residues. J was trimmed by 0 bases and V by 2 bases; bases with no gene match: 8. CDR1 GTSNPN and CDR2 SVGIG come from the germline V gene (reference sequence).

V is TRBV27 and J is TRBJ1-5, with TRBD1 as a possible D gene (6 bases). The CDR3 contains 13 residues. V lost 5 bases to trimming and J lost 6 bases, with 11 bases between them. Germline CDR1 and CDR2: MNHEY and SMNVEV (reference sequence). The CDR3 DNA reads TGTGCCAGCAGTCCAGGGGTTGTTCAGCCCCAGCATTTT. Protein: CASSPGVVQPQHF.

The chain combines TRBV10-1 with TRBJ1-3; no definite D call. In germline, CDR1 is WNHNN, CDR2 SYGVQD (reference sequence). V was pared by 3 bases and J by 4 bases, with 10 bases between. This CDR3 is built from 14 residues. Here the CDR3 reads CASSDMREGNTIYF. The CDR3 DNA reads TGCGCCAGCAGTGATATGAGGGAGGGAAACACCATATATTTT.

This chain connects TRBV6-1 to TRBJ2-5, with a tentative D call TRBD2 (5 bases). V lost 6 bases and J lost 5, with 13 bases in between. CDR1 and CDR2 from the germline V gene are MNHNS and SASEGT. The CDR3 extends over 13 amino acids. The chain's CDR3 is CASRRAVGETQYF. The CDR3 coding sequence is TGTGCCAGCAGGAGGGCAGTGGGGGAGACCCAGTACTTC.

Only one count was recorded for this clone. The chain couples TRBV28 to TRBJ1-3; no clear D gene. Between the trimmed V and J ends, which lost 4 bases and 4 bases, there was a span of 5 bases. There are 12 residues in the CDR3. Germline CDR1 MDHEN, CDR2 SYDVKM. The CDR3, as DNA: TGTGCCAGCAGTTGGAGGGGAAACACCATATATTTT. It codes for CASSWRGNTIYF. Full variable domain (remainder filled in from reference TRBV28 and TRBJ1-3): DVKVTQSSRYLVKRTGEKVFLECVQDMDHENMFWYRQDPGLGLRLIYFSYDVKMKEKGDIPEGYSVSREKKERFSLILESASTNQTSMYLCASSWRGNTIYFGEGSWLTVV.

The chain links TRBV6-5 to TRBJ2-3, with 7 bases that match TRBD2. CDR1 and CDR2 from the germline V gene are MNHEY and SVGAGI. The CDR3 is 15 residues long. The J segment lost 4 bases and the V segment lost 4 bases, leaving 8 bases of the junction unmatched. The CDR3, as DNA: TGTGCCAGCAGTTGGGGAGGGGTTCACGCAGATACGCAGTATTTT. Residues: CASSWGGVHADTQYF.

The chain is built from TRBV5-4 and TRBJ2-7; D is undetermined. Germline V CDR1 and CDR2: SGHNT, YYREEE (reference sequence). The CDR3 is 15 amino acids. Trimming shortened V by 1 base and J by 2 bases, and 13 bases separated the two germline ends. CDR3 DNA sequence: TGTGCCAGCAGCTTGCTCTCGTCATCAGCCTACGAGCAGTACTTC. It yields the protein CASSLLSSSAYEQYF. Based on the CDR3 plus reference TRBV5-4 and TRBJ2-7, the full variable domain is ETGVTQSPTHLIKTRGQQVTLRCSSQSGHNTVSWYQQALGQGPQFIFQYYREEENGRGNFPPRFSGLQFPNYSSELNVNALELDDSALYLCASSLLSSSAYEQYFGPGTRLTVT.

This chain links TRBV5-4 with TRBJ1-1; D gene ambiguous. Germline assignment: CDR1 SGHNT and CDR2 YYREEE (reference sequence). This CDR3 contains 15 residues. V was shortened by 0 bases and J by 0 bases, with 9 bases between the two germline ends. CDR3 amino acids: CASSLVGSLNTEAFF. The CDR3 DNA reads TGTGCCAGCAGCTTGGTGGGCAGTCTGAACACTGAAGCTTTCTTT.

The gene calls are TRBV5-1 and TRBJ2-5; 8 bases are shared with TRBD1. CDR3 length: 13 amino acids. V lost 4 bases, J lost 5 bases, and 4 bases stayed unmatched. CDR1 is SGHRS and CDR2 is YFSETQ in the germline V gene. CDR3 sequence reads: CASSGRGLETQYF. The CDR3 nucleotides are TGCGCCAGCAGCGGCAGGGGGCTGGAGACCCAGTACTTC. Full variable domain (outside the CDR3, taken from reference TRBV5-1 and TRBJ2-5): KAGVTQTPRYLIKTRGQQVTLSCSPISGHRSVSWYQQTPGQGLQFLFEYFSETQRNKGNFPGRFSGRQFSNSRSEMNVSTLELGDSALYLCASSGRGLETQYFGPGTRLLVL.

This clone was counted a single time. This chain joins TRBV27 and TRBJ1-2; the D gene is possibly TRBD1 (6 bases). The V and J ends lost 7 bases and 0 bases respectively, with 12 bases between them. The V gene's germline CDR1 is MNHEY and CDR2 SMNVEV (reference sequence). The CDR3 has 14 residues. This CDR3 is CASTADRTNYGYTF. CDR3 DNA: TGTGCCAGCACCGCTGACAGGACTAACTATGGCTACACCTTC.

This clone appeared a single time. CDR3 sequence reads: CASSFGSYEQYF. The CDR3 DNA follows: TGTGCCAGCAGCTTCGGGTCCTACGAGCAGTACTTC. This chain uses TRBV7-8 with TRBJ2-7; D is ambiguous. Trimming cost V 3 bases and J 1 base, with 4 bases left between them. The CDR3 extends over 12 amino acids. Germline V CDR1 and CDR2: SGHVS, FQNEAQ.

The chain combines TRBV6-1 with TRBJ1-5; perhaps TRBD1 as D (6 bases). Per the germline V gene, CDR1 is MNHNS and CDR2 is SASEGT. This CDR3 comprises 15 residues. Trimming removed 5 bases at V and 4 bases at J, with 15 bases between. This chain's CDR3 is CASSLQDSRNQPQHF. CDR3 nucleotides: TGTGCCAGCAGTCTCCAGGACAGCCGAAATCAGCCCCAGCATTTT.

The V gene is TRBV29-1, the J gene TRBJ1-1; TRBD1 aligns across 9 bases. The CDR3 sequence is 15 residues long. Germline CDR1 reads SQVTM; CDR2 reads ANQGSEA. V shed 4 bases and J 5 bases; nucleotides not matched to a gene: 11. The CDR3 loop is CSVAAVGTGKTEAFF. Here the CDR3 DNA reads TGCAGCGTTGCGGCAGTGGGGACAGGGAAAACTGAAGCTTTCTTT.

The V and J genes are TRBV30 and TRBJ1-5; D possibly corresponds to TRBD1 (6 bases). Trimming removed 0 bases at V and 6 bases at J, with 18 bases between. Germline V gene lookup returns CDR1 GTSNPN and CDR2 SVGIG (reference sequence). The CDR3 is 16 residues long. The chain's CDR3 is CAWSVGGASGGQPQHF. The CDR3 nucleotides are TGTGCCTGGAGTGTGGGGGGGGCTTCGGGAGGTCAGCCCCAGCATTTT.